This T cell receptor (beta chain) was recorded in a study of cytomegalovirus exposure and HLA in healthy donors (dated by TCRdb to 2016 to 2017). As for the study more broadly: An earlier analysis of some 620 of the donors reported over 250 Gb of sequence data and about 120 million unique TCR beta sequences obtained from some 200 million T cells. A later analysis re-analyzed previously published TCR beta repertoires from 650 to 800 donors and added high-resolution HLA genotyping to study TCR occurrence patterns. Rather than drawing on any new phenotypic data, the later analysis identified candidate immune exposures from TCR beta sequences and the way those sequences occurred across donors. To predict cytomegalovirus infection status, the study brought together high-throughput TCR immunosequencing, statistical association of individual TCRs with disease status, and machine learning. All discovery cohort repertoires had been generated on a single sequencing platform. An earlier analysis of some 600 of the donors applied high-throughput TCR beta sequencing to assess whether each TCR beta V gene segment acted as functional or pseudogenic. HLA typing included class I and class II loci at four-digit resolution. Donor age, sex, ethnicity and CMV serostatus were compiled together with the repertoire data. Among around 400 genotyped donors of the cohort, an average of around 220,000 unique TCR beta nucleotide sequences was sequenced per donor, of which about 18% were non-productive. The genetic ancestry cluster associated with self-reported Caucasian donors included around 76% of the 398 genotyped donors. Roughly five DR-DQ haplotypes were handled as single units for association and clustering because linkage in the cohort was strong. A later genetic analysis took genome-wide SNP genotypes for about three fifths of the 666 donors and used that subset as a discovery cohort. The number of donors typed differed by locus, with 629-630 for A, B, C, DRB1 and DQB1, roughly 550 for DQA1, about 610 for DPA1, and around 450 for DPB1. The aim of the study was to test whether cataloging public T cell receptors could identify signatures of past pathogen exposure. Along with the roughly 700-subject first cohort, a separate validation cohort of over 90 different subjects was used. Roughly 300 gigabases of sequencing data and some 85 million unique TCR sequences were included in an early release covering 500 to 750 HLA-typed donors. Using immunosequencing, the study profiled T cell repertoires from 550 to 750 subjects and related those repertoires to cytomegalovirus serostatus. Beyond this particular receptor, the publication reports: Because the 87-base-pair reads could not distinguish some IMGT-functional V segments, including TRBV6-2 and TRBV6-3, those segments were excluded. A later analysis found that most CMV-associated TCR beta chains appeared HLA-restricted, with HLA associations seemingly driven largely by CMV exposure. Correlated functional status among segregating V segments might be attributable to linkage disequilibrium, but an unknown experimental factor could not be ruled out. A few of the identified cytomegalovirus-associated TCR beta chains were confirmed in vitro to be specific for cytomegalovirus antigens. The study gave a list of 150 to 200 TCR beta chains associated with cytomegalovirus. In a later genetic analysis, fewer N-insertions in productive TCRs were reported among donors in an Asian-associated ancestry cluster than the roughly 710-donor mean. A further reported finding was that TCR beta sequences accurately predicted the HLA-A and HLA-B alleles for most subjects in the first cohort. The sequencing pipeline was judged likely to have produced a cluster of highly shared sequence variants as a technical artifact. In a later genetic analysis, a missense DCLRE1C variant was associated with V-gene and J-gene trimming of TCR beta chains, and the association was replicated in an independent cohort. Roughly 15 rarely observed V segments, including chromosome 9 orphons, were excluded from the earlier analysis of almost 600 of the donors because counts were too low. This cohort had only TCR beta chains sequenced, and the lack of alpha or paired-chain data limited which features could be detected. When HLA alleles, especially DR and DQ, strongly co-occurred, TCR associations were difficult to assign to individual alleles. A later analysis associated about 17,000 TCR beta sequences with specific HLA alleles at a false discovery rate of 0.05. A later analysis found that TCR association rates varied across HLA loci, with DRB1 alleles showing the most associated TCRs and HLA-C alleles the fewest. Because some donors lacked HLA typing at each locus, the association tests relied only on the typed subset. In a later analysis, HLA-associated TCR beta chains were found to be more clonally expanded and to have lower generation probabilities than equally common non-associated chains. It was suggested by the authors that the approach could potentially be generalized to other disease states and immunological phenotypes. Presence/absence analyses assumed roughly uniform sequencing depth across donors, an assumption that may not hold. Immune exposure information for the cohort was limited to CMV serostatus. The classifier was reported to diagnose cytomegalovirus status with high specificity and sensitivity in both the original cohort and the validation cohort. In an earlier analysis of 587 of the donors, most TCR beta V segments were observed in productive rearrangements about 87% or about 30% of the time, broadly matching IMGT annotations. While some public TCRs were present in many individuals, most TCR sequences turned up only very rarely across donors. In a later analysis, several top co-occurrence clusters were reported to appear linked to parvovirus B19, influenza, CMV and Epstein-Barr virus.

The method behind the library was the immunoSEQ multiplex PCR assay. For the multiplex PCR, a mixture combining 60 forward primers for TCR Vbeta segments and 13 reverse primers for TCR Jbeta segments was used. A multiplex PCR assay on genomic DNA amplified the CDR3 region of rearranged TCR beta genes. The amplified TCR beta libraries were sequenced on the Illumina HiSeq System as 87-base-pair reads. In the authors' own workflow: A later analysis counted about 80 million unique TCR beta chains across the 550 to 700 repertoires, and 10 million to 11 million of these chains were shared by at least two donors. Raw reads were error-corrected and collapsed into unique sequences by a nearest-neighbor algorithm in which closely related sequences were merged to remove PCR and sequencing errors. Alignment of CDR3 sequences to IMGT reference sequences was used to assign V, D and J gene segments. For a sequence to be retained, a match of at least six nucleotides to both a V gene segment and a J gene segment was required. A rearrangement counted as productive if the CDR3 had no stop codons and remained in frame with V and J, and every other rearrangement counted as non-productive. CDR3 was defined according to IMGT convention as the region running from the second conserved V-encoded cysteine to the conserved J-encoded phenylalanine. The earlier analysis of about 620 of the donors excluded sequences that lacked an unambiguous match to a single V gene segment. An earlier analysis of several hundred of the donors called V segments functional above 56.7% productive rearrangements and segregating when the between-donor standard deviation exceeded 5%. To diagnose cytomegalovirus status from the catalog of TCR beta chain sequences, a statistical classification framework was built. In a later analysis, TCR nucleotide sequences were compared against IMGT/GENE-DB human TR gene sequences so that V and J genes could be assigned. The TCRdist pipeline was used in a later analysis to assign CDR3 sequences and most-parsimonious VDJ recombination scenarios. In a later analysis, every TCR beta chain was defined by the combination of its CDR3 amino acid sequence and its V-gene family, and reads without a unique V-gene family were dropped. In a later analysis, 450 to 600 highly shared, low-generation-probability nucleotide sequences were removed to address suspected cross-contamination and a sequencing artifact. In a later analysis, a clonal expansion index for each public chain was calculated from normalized within-repertoire ranks of inferred template counts. In a later analysis, generation probabilities were computed with a VDJ recombination model fitted to out-of-frame rearrangements, and the resulting probabilities were checked against IGoR. A later analysis scored TCR-TCR, TCR-HLA and TCR-CMV co-occurrence with hypergeometric tests, applying a repertoire-size bias correction to TCR pairs. A later analysis estimated false discovery rates by permuting HLA or CMV assignments 20 times. In a later analysis, co-occurring TCRs were grouped using DBSCAN, with TCRdist sequence similarity added in when clustering inside HLA-allele-positive subsets. Repertoires with fewer than 30,000 or more than 120,000 public chains were left out of co-occurrence clustering, as were five repertoires with anomalous nucleotide sharing. In TCRdb, the immuneACCESS table is reduced to in-frame sequences with V and J assigned. These tables do not hold every clone; where another copy was compared, an unresolved V gene accounts for under half, and the others remain unexplained. V and J calls and clone size are copied from that table; D and trimming were computed from the DNA. The sample contains 70,000 to 95,000 clones, approximately 84% of them found a single time. The ten top clones hold 5.6% of the sample.

The junction shows trimming of 4 bases on V and 5 bases on J, plus 12 bases between the germline ends. Based on the germline V gene, the CDR1 and CDR2 sequences are SGHRS and YFSETQ. The CDR3 holds 13 amino acids from the cysteine to the phenylalanine. Only the CDR3 DNA is retained, 39 bases long and in frame from the first base. This clone was seen only once. It has no known antigen specificity. Base qualities were left out, and no much larger clone turns up one base away. The cohort comprised fewer than 700 healthy bone marrow donors. All cohort members were sampled while nominally healthy, although unrecorded immune exposures were likely present. The donor tested CMV seropositive and was one of the 289 seropositive cohort members. A peripheral blood sample was provided by each donor, and peripheral blood mononuclear cells were used for TCR beta sequencing. Genomic DNA was extracted from the blood cell samples with the Qiagen DNeasy Blood Extraction Kit.

The sequencing sample was made of PBMCs. This sequence was found in a woman between 18 and 30 years old in good health and CMV-seropositive. The rearrangement combines TRBV5-1 with TRBJ1-2; TRBD1 is a possible D gene, resting on 6 matching bases. The nucleotide sequence is given as TGCGCCAGCAGCATGGACAGAGGGTATGGCTACACCTTC. The translation is CASSMDRGYGYTF.